The 21 T cell receptor beta chains below were found in one sample sequenced in a study of blood T cell repertoires in COVID-19. Sequenced by immunoSEQ multiplex PCR; TCRdb stores in-frame clones only, minus some. This table has around 280,000 clones, roughly 90% appearing once. Sequencing was performed on PBMCs or T cells enriched from blood (not recorded which). These receptors originate from a woman aged 18-29 years with acute COVID-19.

The chain has TRBV18 and TRBJ1-2, with D uncertain. V lost 3 bases and J lost 3, with 5 bases in between. Germline CDR1 KGHSH, CDR2 LQKENI. The CDR3 runs to 12 residues. The CDR3 sequence is CASSPFDYGYTF. DNA of the CDR3: TGTGCCAGCTCACCCTTTGACTATGGCTACACCTTC.

J is TRBJ2-7 and V is TRBV29-1, with 9 bases fitting TRBD1. The V and J ends lost 3 bases and 2 bases, in that order; junction bases with no gene match: 5. CDR1 is SQVTM, CDR2 ANQGSEA, per germline. This CDR3 region has 14 residues. The CDR3 loop is CSVELGTGTYEQYF. CDR3 coding DNA: TGCAGCGTTGAGCTGGGGACAGGGACCTACGAGCAGTACTTC.

The chain joins TRBV18 to TRBJ2-7; D may be TRBD1 (6 bases). From germline, CDR1 is KGHSH and CDR2 LQKENI. Trimming took off 3 bases at V and 3 bases at J, with 9 bases between the two ends. The CDR3 length is 13 residues. CDR3 in amino acids: CASSPDSYYEQYF. CDR3 nucleotide sequence: TGTGCCAGCTCACCGGACAGCTACTACGAGCAGTACTTC.

The table lists this clone with a count of one. The J gene is TRBJ1-5, the V gene TRBV27; D is possibly TRBD1 (6 bases). The CDR3 consists of 18 residues. V lost 5 bases to trimming and J lost 0 bases, with 20 bases between them. Germline lookup yields CDR1 MNHEY and CDR2 SMNVEV (reference sequence). The CDR3 loop is CASSELSDRPLSNQPQHF. CDR3 nucleotides: TGTGCCAGCAGTGAGCTCTCCGACAGGCCGCTTAGCAATCAGCCCCAGCATTTT.

This clone was seen a few times. The V call is TRBV7-9, the J call TRBJ2-7, with D unresolved. Germline CDR1 is SEHNR and CDR2 is FQNEAQ (reference sequence). The CDR3 totals 11 residues. The V end was cut by 5 bases, the J end by 3 bases, with 5 bases between. DNA for the CDR3: TGTGCCAGCAGCCTGTACTACGAGCAGTACTTC. Translating gives CASSLYYEQYF.

The chain has TRBV29-1 and TRBJ1-4; 7 positions agree with TRBD1. The CDR3 consists of 13 residues. CDR1 and CDR2 (germline): SQVTM, ANQGSEA. V gave up 4 bases and J gave up 7 bases; unmatched junction bases: 6. The CDR3 DNA follows: TGCAGCGTTGGGACAGGCTTAAGTGAAAAACTGTTTTTT. This codes for CSVGTGLSEKLFF.

This chain links TRBV5-1 with TRBJ1-2; maybe TRBD1 (5 bases). CDR3 size: 13 residues. Per germline, CDR1 SGHRS and CDR2 YFSETQ. The germline V and J ends were trimmed by 4 bases and 4 bases, with 11 bases remaining between them. The DNA for the CDR3 is TGCGCCAGCAGCCCTGACAGTTCCTATGGCTACACCTTC. This codes for CASSPDSSYGYTF.

The V call is TRBV2, the J call TRBJ2-1; 8 positions match TRBD2. There are 19 residues in the CDR3. The V gene's germline CDR1 is SNHLY and CDR2 FYNNEI. Trimming at V came to 2 bases and at J to 1 base, leaving 13 bases not matched to a gene. CDR3 coding DNA: TGTGCCAGCAGTGAATCGTTTAGCGGGATACCTCGGTCCTACAATGAGCAGTTCTTC. As protein: CASSESFSGIPRSYNEQFF.

The chain joins TRBV5-1 to TRBJ2-2; D gene uncertain. The V gene lost 0 bases and the J gene lost 5 bases, with 14 bases spanning the gap. Germline values: CDR1 SGHRS, CDR2 YFSETQ. The CDR3 extends over 16 amino acids. Here the CDR3 reads CASSLATYVWTGELFF. DNA for the CDR3: TGCGCCAGCAGCTTGGCCACCTATGTCTGGACCGGGGAGCTGTTTTTT.

This chain connects TRBV5-6 to TRBJ2-2; no reliable D call. The CDR3 runs to 15 residues. Germline CDR1 is SGHDT and CDR2 is YYEEEE. V lost 2 bases to trimming and J lost 1 base, with 9 bases between them. The CDR3, as DNA: TGTGCCAGCAGCTTTAGGAGCGAGAACACCGGGGAGCTGTTTTTT. It yields the protein CASSFRSENTGELFF.

The gene calls are TRBV28 and TRBJ2-6, with D hard to call. The V gene lost 7 bases and the J gene lost 2 bases, with 9 bases spanning the gap. The germline gives CDR1 MDHEN, CDR2 SYDVKM. The length of the CDR3 is 14 residues. The CDR3 reads CASTTPTGANVLTF. As DNA, the CDR3 is TGTGCCAGCACCACCCCTACTGGGGCCAACGTCCTGACTTTC.

The J gene is TRBJ1-6, the V gene TRBV7-2; TRBD1 aligns across 12 bases. Germline V gives CDR1 SGHTA, CDR2 FQGNSA. V was pared by 5 bases and J by 8 bases, with 7 bases of the junction left unmatched. The CDR3 consists of 16 residues. Here the CDR3 DNA reads TGTGCCAGCAGCGCCGGGACAGGGGGCGCAGATTCACCCCTCCACTTT. This encodes CASSAGTGGADSPLHF.

This clone was observed once. The chain recombines TRBV5-1 with TRBJ2-7, with D possibly being TRBD1 (5 bases). CDR3 length equals 14 residues. Per germline, CDR1 SGHRS and CDR2 YFSETQ. Trimming took 4 bases from V and 1 from J, leaving 12 bases between them. The CDR3 reads CASSPTVTSYEQYF. The CDR3 DNA is TGCGCCAGCAGCCCGACAGTAACGTCCTACGAGCAGTACTTC.

The chain recombines TRBV4-1 with TRBJ2-1; no definite D call. The germline gives CDR1 MGHRA, CDR2 YSYEKL. CDR3 size: 14 residues. The V gene lost 1 base and the J gene lost 0 bases, with 4 bases spanning the gap. The CDR3 bases are TGCGCCAGCAGCCAAGCGAGCTCCTACAATGAGCAGTTCTTC. This codes for CASSQASSYNEQFF.

CDR3 residues: CASSLVLEEQETQYF. CDR3 in DNA: TGCGCCAGCAGCTTAGTTTTGGAGGAACAAGAGACCCAGTACTTC. The rearrangement uses TRBV5-1 and TRBJ2-5, with D perhaps matching TRBD2 (5 bases). This CDR3 has 15 residues. Germline V gives CDR1 SGHRS, CDR2 YFSETQ. The V gene lost 2 bases and the J gene lost 2 bases, with 13 bases spanning the gap.

The chain is built from TRBV5-4 and TRBJ2-5; tentatively, D is TRBD2 (6 bases). The germline gives CDR1 SGHNT, CDR2 YYREEE (reference sequence). Between the trimmed V and J ends, which lost 0 bases and 6 bases, there was a span of 12 bases. The CDR3 is 14 residues long. For the CDR3, the DNA is TGTGCCAGCAGCTTGGTGGAGGGCACGAAGACCCAGTACTTC. Its protein product is CASSLVEGTKTQYF.

This chain links TRBV7-9 with TRBJ1-5; 7 bases are shared with TRBD1. Unmatched junction bases numbered 8, after V lost 5 bases and J lost 7 bases. The CDR3 is made up of 14 amino acids. Germline V gives CDR1 SEHNR, CDR2 FQNEAQ (reference sequence). As DNA, the CDR3 is TGTGCCAGCAGCCCCAGTCAGGGGGGCCAGCCCCAGCATTTT. It translates to CASSPSQGGQPQHF.

The gene calls are TRBV18 and TRBJ2-7; D perhaps matches TRBD2 (5 bases). This CDR3 has 14 amino acids. V lost 1 base and J lost 0, with 7 bases in between. Germline lookup yields CDR1 KGHSH and CDR2 LQKENI. The CDR3 region is CASSPRTDSYEQYF. CDR3 nucleotides: TGTGCCAGCTCACCACGGACTGACTCCTACGAGCAGTACTTC.

This sequence joins TRBV6-1 and TRBJ2-7; perhaps TRBD2 as D (6 bases). Per germline, CDR1 MNHNS and CDR2 SASEGT. Trimming shortened V by 2 bases and J by 1 base, and 9 bases separated the two germline ends. CDR3 length equals 14 residues. In nucleotides, the CDR3 is TGTGCCAGCAGTGAAACGCGGGATTCCTACGAGCAGTACTTC. Translation: CASSETRDSYEQYF.

The rearrangement joins TRBV10-2 to TRBJ2-2; D possibly corresponds to TRBD1 (7 bases). The V gene lost 6 bases and the J gene lost 5 bases, with 13 bases spanning the gap. Germline CDR1 WSHSY, CDR2 SAAADI. The CDR3 is 14 residues long. The DNA for the CDR3 is TGCGCCAGCAGACAACAGGGGAGGACCGGGGAGCTGTTTTTT. It is translated as CASRQQGRTGELFF.

The chain uses TRBV20-1 and TRBJ1-2; D gene ambiguous. V dropped 6 bases and J dropped 8 bases, with 13 bases sitting between them. CDR3 length: 11 amino acids. CDR1 and CDR2 (germline): DFQATT, SNEGSKA (reference sequence). The CDR3 spells CSARDARGYTF. The CDR3 coding sequence is TGCAGTGCGCGGGATGCAAGGGGCTACACCTTC.